One sample yielded the 19 T cell receptor beta chains listed below, sequenced in a study of blood T cell repertoires in COVID-19. Generated by immunoSEQ multiplex PCR, the TCRdb table keeps only in-frame clones and is missing some. The table has about 290,000 clones, 89% seen once. Material for sequencing was PBMCs or T cells enriched from blood (not recorded which). Receptors originate from a woman in her thirties or forties who had recovered from COVID-19.

Only a few counts were recorded for this clone. The chain links TRBV9 to TRBJ1-3; D ambiguous. V shed 1 base and J shed 0 bases, with 11 bases lying between them. Germline V CDR1 and CDR2: SGDLS, YYNGEE. The CDR3 spans 16 residues. CDR3: CASSVTGGTSGNTIYF. DNA of the CDR3: TGTGCCAGCAGCGTAACTGGCGGTACCTCTGGAAACACCATATATTTT. The variable domain in full, completed from reference TRBV9 and TRBJ1-3, reads DSGVTQTPKHLITATGQRVTLRCSPRSGDLSVYWYQQSLDQGLQFLIQYYNGEERAKGNILERFSAQQFPDLHSELNLSSLELGDSALYFCASSVTGGTSGNTIYFGEGSWLTVV.

As concerns this clone: Distinct nucleotide sequences in the sample also encode this CDR3. The rearrangement links TRBV18 to TRBJ1-2, with 10 bases fitting TRBD1. The CDR3 sequence is 15 residues long. After removal of 5 bases from V and 3 bases from J, the junction contained 6 bases not matched to a gene. CDR1 is KGHSH and CDR2 is LQKENI in the germline V gene. The CDR3 DNA follows: TGTGCCAGCTCATCGAGGACAGGGGGGGACTATGGCTACACCTTC. Its translation: CASSSRTGGDYGYTF.

The CDR3: CASSQTSGGAGEKLFF. The CDR3 DNA sequence: TGTGCCAGCAGCCAGACGTCAGGGGGCGCAGGGGAAAAACTGTTTTTT. The rearrangement links TRBV7-9 to TRBJ1-4; 8 bases match TRBD1. Germline-derived CDR1 and CDR2 are SEHNR and FQNEAQ (reference sequence). Unmatched junction bases numbered 13, after V lost 5 bases and J lost 8 bases. The CDR3 sequence is 16 residues long.

As DNA, the CDR3 is TGTGCCAGCAGTTACTCCTCACAGGGAGTGACTTCACCCCTCCACTTT. Translation gives CASSYSSQGVTSPLHF. V usage is TRBV6-5 and J usage is TRBJ1-6, with D perhaps matching TRBD1 (6 bases). This CDR3 has 16 residues. Germline V gene lookup returns CDR1 MNHEY and CDR2 SVGAGI. V was trimmed by 0 bases and J by 9 bases, leaving 15 bases between them.

The CDR3 is CASSQRGTGYSNQPQHF. CDR3 nucleotide sequence: TGCGCCAGCAGTCAAAGGGGGACAGGTTATAGCAATCAGCCCCAGCATTTT. This chain uses TRBV23-1 with TRBJ1-5; 8 nucleotides line up with TRBD1. TRBV23-1 is identified as an open reading frame with a role that is uncertain. This CDR3 spans 17 amino acids. V was clipped by 2 bases and J by 0 bases; unmatched bases: 6.

The CDR3 bases are TGTGCCAGCAGCTTGGAATATCGACTAGCGGTTTGCTCCTACGAGCAGTACTTC. It yields the protein CASSLEYRLAVCSYEQYF. The J gene is TRBJ2-7, the V gene TRBV5-4; TRBD2 agrees at 9 bases. Germline loops: CDR1 SGHNT, CDR2 YYREEE (reference sequence). J was trimmed by 0 bases and V by 0 bases; bases with no gene match: 10. The CDR3 is made up of 18 amino acids.

Turning to this clone: Distinct nucleotide sequences in the sample also encode this CDR3. This sequence joins TRBV20-1 and TRBJ1-4; D gene ambiguous. The CDR3 contains 8 residues. V lost 6 bases, J lost 10 bases, and 3 bases lay in between. Germline V gene lookup returns CDR1 DFQATT and CDR2 SNEGSKA (reference sequence). The CDR3 sequence is CSAGKLFF. DNA of the CDR3: TGCAGTGCCGGAAAACTGTTTTTT.

This chain links TRBV7-6 with TRBJ1-1; no clear D gene. Per the germline V gene, CDR1 is SGHVS and CDR2 is FNYEAQ. The germline V and J ends were trimmed by 5 bases and 8 bases, with 18 bases remaining between them. The length of the CDR3 is 14 residues. The CDR3 coding sequence is TGTGCCAGCAGCCCCCTCCGAGGCGGTCAAGAAGCTTTCTTT. Translating it yields CASSPLRGGQEAFF.

This clone was counted once. The rearrangement uses TRBV5-6 and TRBJ1-1, with 7 nucleotides matching TRBD1. Germline-derived CDR1 and CDR2 are SGHDT and YYEEEE. The CDR3 is made up of 14 amino acids. V lost 3 bases, J lost 8 bases, and 10 bases stayed unmatched. CDR3 sequence reads: CASSSIRDRVEAFF. CDR3 DNA sequence: TGTGCCAGCAGCTCGATCCGAGACAGGGTCGAAGCTTTCTTT.

CDR3 sequence (DNA): TGTGCCAGCAGCTTTACAGGTTTGGAGACCCAGTACTTC. This sequence encodes CASSFTGLETQYF. The chain carries TRBV7-9 and TRBJ2-5; possible D gene TRBD1, 5 bases. This CDR3 has 13 amino acids. Trimming pared 3 bases from V and 5 bases from J, leaving 10 bases between. Germline V gene lookup returns CDR1 SEHNR and CDR2 FQNEAQ (reference sequence).

The chain uses TRBV4-2 and TRBJ1-3; D might be TRBD1 (5 bases). There are 15 residues in the CDR3. V lost 4 bases and J lost 4, with 14 bases in between. Germline V gene sequence: CDR1 LGHNA, CDR2 YNFKEQ. Written as DNA, the CDR3 is TGTGCCAGCAGCCTTATGGAGGGGAACGGAAACACCATATATTTT. Amino acids: CASSLMEGNGNTIYF.

The chain recombines TRBV27 with TRBJ2-1; D may be TRBD1 (6 bases). This CDR3 is 14 amino acids long. CDR1 is MNHEY, CDR2 SMNVEV, per germline (reference sequence). The ends were cut back, 2 bases at V and 5 bases at J, with 10 bases in the middle. The CDR3 region has the DNA TGTGCCAGCAGTTTAATTACAGGGAACAATGAGCAGTTCTTC. Translation gives CASSLITGNNEQFF.

Concerning this clone itself: A clone one base away is much larger, so this may be a read error. V usage is TRBV11-3 and J usage is TRBJ2-5; perhaps TRBD2 as D (5 bases). There are 14 residues in the CDR3. Trimming stripped 3 bases from V and 2 bases from J, with 10 bases between. Per germline, CDR1 SGHNT and CDR2 YENEEA. The CDR3 region has the DNA TGTGCCAGCAGCTTGTCCGGGGTTCAAGAGACCCAGTACTTC. Residues: CASSLSGVQETQYF.

The J gene is TRBJ1-2, the V gene TRBV5-4; 10 bases are shared with TRBD1. This CDR3 is built from 14 residues. Germline trimming cut 5 bases from V and 4 bases from J; bases unmatched to any gene: 5. CDR1 SGHNT and CDR2 YYREEE come from the germline V gene (reference sequence). CDR3 coding DNA: TGTGCCAGCAGTCGTTGGACAGGGGGCTATGGCTACACCTTC. Translation gives CASSRWTGGYGYTF.

This chain joins TRBV7-3 and TRBJ2-1; D is possibly TRBD2 (6 bases). Germline CDR1 is SGHTA and CDR2 is FQGTGA. V lost 2 bases, J lost 7 bases, and 18 bases lay in between. The CDR3 spans 16 residues. DNA for the CDR3: TGTGCCAGCAGCTTAGTGAGTGGGACTCCATCTAATGAGCAGTTCTTC. Translating gives CASSLVSGTPSNEQFF.

This chain uses TRBV5-1 with TRBJ1-3; a possible D gene is TRBD1 (5 bases). The V gene lost 4 bases and the J gene lost 4 bases, with 12 bases spanning the gap. CDR1 SGHRS and CDR2 YFSETQ come from the germline V gene. The CDR3 contains 14 residues. CDR3 in amino acids: CASSPGDGGNTIYF. The DNA for the CDR3 is TGCGCCAGCAGCCCGGGGGACGGGGGAAACACCATATATTTT. Supplemented by reference TRBV5-1 and TRBJ1-3, the full variable domain reads KAGVTQTPRYLIKTRGQQVTLSCSPISGHRSVSWYQQTPGQGLQFLFEYFSETQRNKGNFPGRFSGRQFSNSRSEMNVSTLELGDSALYLCASSPGDGGNTIYFGEGSWLTVV.

The V gene is TRBV4-1, the J gene TRBJ2-7; TRBD2 agrees at 10 bases. This CDR3 is built from 17 residues. CDR1 and CDR2 (germline): MGHRA, YSYEKL. Trimming removed 4 bases from V and 3 bases from J; junction bases left unmatched: 12. The CDR3 bases are TGCGCCAGCAGCCGGGTAGCGGGAGGTGTAGAACGCTACGAGCAGTACTTC. This translates into CASSRVAGGVERYEQYF.

This chain connects TRBV11-3 to TRBJ1-1; D not certain. The CDR3 covers 14 residues. Germline loops: CDR1 SGHNT, CDR2 YENEEA. Trimming cost V 1 base and J 5 bases, with 11 bases left between them. The CDR3 protein is CASSLGGLRTEAFF. The CDR3 DNA reads as TGTGCCAGCAGCTTAGGAGGCCTGAGGACTGAAGCTTTCTTT.

This chain connects TRBV7-6 to TRBJ1-2; TRBD1 matches at 7 bases. CDR3 length equals 15 residues. V dropped 3 bases and J dropped 4; count of bases not matched to a gene: 8. Germline V CDR1 and CDR2: SGHVS, FNYEAQ. This chain's CDR3 is CASSLSQGGSYGYTF. The CDR3, as DNA: TGTGCCAGCAGCTTGTCCCAGGGGGGTAGCTATGGCTACACCTTC.